This record concerns one T cell receptor beta chain sequence. Its specificity is unknown. Germline loops: CDR1 SEHNR, CDR2 FQNEAQ (reference sequence). The CDR3 runs to 16 residues. With 8 bases removed from V and 9 bases from J, the gap between germline ends came to 26 bases. The TCRbeta library incorporated unique molecular identifiers. TCRdb re-analysed the PCR reads in MiXCR, keeping a single row per CDR3 protein. The sample has around 76,000 distinct CDR3 sequences; less than 20% are singletons. This sample stems from a study of T-cell reconstitution after alpha-beta-depleted transplantation in children. General observations from the study: Reportedly, only several hundred clones from non-depleted graft cells drove alpha-beta T-cell counts at about two months. Some patients' high day-60 TCRbeta diversity was traced to surviving recipient T cells and thymic progenitors.

V and J are TRBV7-9 and TRBJ2-1; D uncertain. The receptor comes from a male patient aged 2 to 9 who had a stem cell transplant for acute lymphoblastic leukemia, so the T cells may come from the graft donor. The sample in question was PBMCs, mostly from graft donor cells, obtained 360 days after TCRalphabeta/CD19-depleted stem cell transplant. The DNA of the CDR3 is TGTGCCAGCTTTCGGTGGTTTAGCTTTCAAGGTAGTGAGCAGTTCTTC. This sequence encodes CASFRWFSFQGSEQFF.